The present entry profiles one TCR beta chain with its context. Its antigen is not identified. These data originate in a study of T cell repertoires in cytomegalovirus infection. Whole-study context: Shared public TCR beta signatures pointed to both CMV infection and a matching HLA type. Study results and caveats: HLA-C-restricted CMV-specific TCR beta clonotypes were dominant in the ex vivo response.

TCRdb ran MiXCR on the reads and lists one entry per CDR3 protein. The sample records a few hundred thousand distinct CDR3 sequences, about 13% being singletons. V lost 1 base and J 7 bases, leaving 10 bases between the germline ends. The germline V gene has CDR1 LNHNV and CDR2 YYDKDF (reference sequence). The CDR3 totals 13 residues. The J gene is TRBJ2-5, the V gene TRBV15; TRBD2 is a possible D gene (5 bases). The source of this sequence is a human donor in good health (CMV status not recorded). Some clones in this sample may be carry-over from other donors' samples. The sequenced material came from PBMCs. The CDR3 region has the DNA TGTGCCACCAGCAGAGTCCCCCGGGGGACCCAGTACTTC. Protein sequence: CATSRVPRGTQYF.